Sequencing of this T cell receptor (beta chain) was carried out in a study of T cells in Graves' hyperthyroidism and ophthalmopathy. This clonotype was picked up a small number of times. The CDR3 is made up of 14 amino acids. V dropped 2 bases and J dropped 7 bases, with 14 bases sitting between them. CDR1 is SGHAT and CDR2 is FQNNGV in the germline V gene. Amplified TCR beta CDR3 regions came from RNA transcripts. The HTBI primer set was used in a first-round RT-PCR of the TCR CDR3. Via MiXCR, TCRdb re-called the multiplex PCR reads, giving one row per CDR3 protein. The sample shows hundreds of thousands of distinct CDR3 sequences, approximately 14% of them seen only once.

The chain carries TRBV11-2 and TRBJ1-2; possible D gene TRBD1, 5 bases. The receptor was isolated from a man between 18 and 35 years old with Graves' ophthalmopathy. Sequencing input: blood. CDR3 in DNA: TGTGCCAGCAGCTTAAGTGAAGGGAGGGGTGGCTACACCTTC. It is translated as CASSLSEGRGGYTF.